What follows are 32 T cell receptor beta chains derived from one specimen sequenced in a study of cytomegalovirus exposure and HLA in healthy donors. PCR involved 60 Vbeta and 13 Jbeta primers. Libraries were prepared by immunoSEQ multiplex PCR; TCRdb keeps only in-frame clonotypes and omits some of them. Of 150,000 to 200,000 clones in the sample, about 88% were seen once. Material: PBMCs. Every receptor here comes from a girl under three years old in good health and CMV-seronegative.

The chain joins TRBV2 to TRBJ2-1, with a possible D match to TRBD2 (6 bases). V shed 4 bases and J shed 3 bases, with 10 bases lying between them. The CDR3 runs 14 residues. The germline gives CDR1 SNHLY, CDR2 FYNNEI. This chain's CDR3 is CASSGGGDYNEQFF. The CDR3 DNA reads TGTGCCAGCAGTGGTGGAGGGGACTACAATGAGCAGTTCTTC.

V and J are TRBV7-2 and TRBJ1-5; tentatively, D is TRBD1 (6 bases). The CDR3 has 16 amino acids. V dropped 1 base and J dropped 7 bases, with 17 bases sitting between them. Looked up from germline, CDR1 is SGHTA and CDR2 is FQGNSA. The CDR3 is CASSLVPGAVGQPQHF. Here the CDR3 DNA reads TGTGCCAGCAGCTTAGTACCAGGGGCGGTGGGACAGCCCCAGCATTTT.

V is TRBV6-1 and J is TRBJ2-5; TRBD1 might be the D (6 bases). Trimming left V 1 base short and J 5 bases short, with 14 bases between. The germline V gene encodes CDR1 MNHNS and CDR2 SASEGT. The length of the CDR3 is 15 residues. The CDR3 reads CASSEGTVHMETQYF. CDR3 DNA: TGTGCCAGCAGTGAAGGGACAGTTCACATGGAGACCCAGTACTTC.

The chain employs TRBV7-2 and TRBJ2-7; 13 positions match TRBD2. Germline V lookup: CDR1 SGHTA, CDR2 FQGNSA. V lost 1 base and J lost 5; bases outside the gene matches: 11. This CDR3 has 18 amino acids. The CDR3 sequence is CASSLVGGMGTSGNEQYF. Written as DNA, the CDR3 is TGTGCCAGCAGCTTAGTTGGGGGTATGGGGACTAGCGGGAACGAGCAGTACTTC.

The V and J genes are TRBV7-2 and TRBJ2-5, with 16 bases lining up with TRBD2. The CDR3 contains 17 residues. Looked up from germline, CDR1 is SGHTA and CDR2 is FQGNSA. The junction had 6 bases not matched to a gene; V was cut back by 3 bases and J by 5 bases. The CDR3 protein is CASSFPGLAGGGETQYF. Here the CDR3 DNA reads TGTGCCAGCAGCTTCCCGGGACTAGCGGGAGGGGGGGAGACCCAGTACTTC.

This rearrangement joins TRBV7-9 to TRBJ2-7, with a tentative D call TRBD2 (7 bases). V lost 7 bases to trimming and J lost 0 bases, with 16 bases between them. The CDR3 length is 15 residues. Germline-derived CDR1 and CDR2 are SEHNR and FQNEAQ (reference sequence). CDR3 region: CASNPRGAGSYEQYF. The CDR3 DNA reads as TGTGCCAGCAACCCTCGGGGGGCCGGCTCCTACGAGCAGTACTTC.

V is TRBV7-2 and J is TRBJ2-5; TRBD1 aligns across 11 bases. From germline, CDR1 is SGHTA and CDR2 FQGNSA. The ends lost 5 bases at V and 4 bases at J; junction bases unmatched: 6. The CDR3 runs 15 residues. The CDR3 here is CASSPRTGGGETQYF. The CDR3 DNA is TGTGCCAGCAGCCCACGGACAGGGGGCGGAGAGACCCAGTACTTC.

The chain joins TRBV13 to TRBJ1-1; possible D gene TRBD1, 6 bases. The CDR3 totals 15 residues. Trimming cost V 3 bases and J 7 bases, with 18 bases left between them. In germline, CDR1 is PRHDT, CDR2 FYEKMQ (reference sequence). For the CDR3, the DNA is TGTGCCAGCAGCTTGTTCCGAAAGGCAGGGGATGAAGCTTTCTTT. Translation gives CASSLFRKAGDEAFF.

This chain connects TRBV7-2 to TRBJ2-7, with TRBD2 matching 13 bases. Germline V gene lookup returns CDR1 SGHTA and CDR2 FQGNSA. After removal of 5 bases from V and 5 bases from J, the junction contained 9 bases not matched to a gene. The length of the CDR3 is 16 residues. The CDR3 reads CASSRLLAGGPNEQYF. DNA of the CDR3: TGTGCCAGCAGCCGATTACTAGCGGGAGGGCCCAACGAGCAGTACTTC.

The chain combines TRBV5-5 with TRBJ2-1, with 15 bases matching TRBD2. Germline V gene sequence: CDR1 SGHKS, CDR2 YYEKEE (reference sequence). CDR3 length: 15 residues. The V and J ends lost 4 bases and 8 bases, in that order; junction bases with no gene match: 4. The CDR3 here is CASSLGLAGGDEQFF. CDR3 coding DNA: TGTGCCAGCAGCCTTGGACTAGCGGGAGGGGATGAGCAGTTCTTC.

This sequence joins TRBV7-2 and TRBJ1-2; 7 positions match TRBD1. The CDR3 spans 14 residues. CDR1 and CDR2 from the germline V gene are SGHTA and FQGNSA. Germline trimming cut 3 bases from V and 1 base from J; bases unmatched to any gene: 2. The CDR3 bases are TGTGCCAGCAGCTTGGGGACAGTTAACTATGGCTACACCTTC. Translated, it gives CASSLGTVNYGYTF. The variable domain in full, completed from reference TRBV7-2 and TRBJ1-2, reads GAGVSQSPSNKVTEKGKDVELRCDPISGHTALYWYRQSLGQGLEFLIYFQGNSAPDKSGLPSDRFSAERTGGSVSTLTIQRTQQEDSAVYLCASSLGTVNYGYTFGSGTRLTVV.

This chain joins TRBV6-5 and TRBJ1-1, with 7 bases lining up with TRBD1. The junction had 4 bases not matched to a gene; V was cut back by 2 bases and J by 1 base. Germline V CDR1 and CDR2: MNHEY, SVGAGI. The CDR3 runs to 15 residues. For the CDR3, the DNA is TGTGCCAGCAGTTACGGGGCAGGGGGGAACACTGAAGCTTTCTTT. Translation: CASSYGAGGNTEAFF.

The genes are TRBV6-6 and TRBJ2-7; 9 nucleotides agree with TRBD1. Germline V gene sequence: CDR1 MNHNY, CDR2 SVGAGI (reference sequence). This CDR3 has 14 amino acids. Germline trimming cut 4 bases from V and 2 bases from J; bases unmatched to any gene: 3. CDR3 protein: CASSSWDRAYEQYF. DNA for the CDR3: TGTGCCAGCAGTTCTTGGGACAGGGCCTACGAGCAGTACTTC.

The chain recombines TRBV19 with TRBJ2-7; 8 nucleotides agree with TRBD1. From germline, CDR1 is LNHDA and CDR2 SQIVND (reference sequence). The CDR3 consists of 14 residues. Trimming at V came to 6 bases and at J to 1 base, leaving 5 bases not matched to a gene. The CDR3 sequence: CASRRTGLSYEQYF. CDR3 bases: TGTGCCAGTAGGAGGACAGGGTTATCCTACGAGCAGTACTTC.

The chain is built from TRBV7-9 and TRBJ2-1; the match to TRBD2 covers 9 bases. CDR3 length: 13 amino acids. CDR1 and CDR2 from the germline V gene are SEHNR and FQNEAQ (reference sequence). Germline trimming cut 3 bases from V and 7 bases from J; bases unmatched to any gene: 1. DNA for the CDR3: TGTGCCAGCAGCTTCCTAGCGGGGAATGAGCAGTTCTTC. Translation gives CASSFLAGNEQFF.

The chain combines TRBV6-6 with TRBJ2-7, with 7 bases identical to TRBD1. The CDR3 runs to 15 residues. Germline loops: CDR1 MNHNY, CDR2 SVGAGI (reference sequence). After removal of 6 bases from V and 3 bases from J, the junction contained 11 bases not matched to a gene. The CDR3 region is CASRNRDRGRYEQYF. The CDR3, as DNA: TGTGCCAGCAGAAACCGGGACAGAGGACGCTACGAGCAGTACTTC.

CDR3 protein: CASSPEGATTNEKLFF. CDR3 nucleotides: TGTGCCAGCAGCCCGGAGGGGGCAACAACTAATGAAAAACTGTTTTTT. The chain has TRBV7-6 and TRBJ1-4, with 7 bases identical to TRBD1. The V and J ends lost 5 bases and 0 bases, in that order; junction bases with no gene match: 6. Germline assignment: CDR1 SGHVS and CDR2 FNYEAQ. The CDR3 length is 16 residues.

The J gene is TRBJ2-5, the V gene TRBV18; D is perhaps TRBD2 (6 bases). The germline V gene encodes CDR1 KGHSH and CDR2 LQKENI. This CDR3 spans 15 amino acids. V shed 2 bases and J shed 3 bases, with 13 bases lying between them. The CDR3 DNA sequence: TGTGCCAGCTCACCATGGTTTGGCGGGGAAGAGACCCAGTACTTC. Protein: CASSPWFGGEETQYF. The variable domain in full, completed from reference TRBV18 and TRBJ2-5, reads NAGVMQNPRHLVRRRGQEARLRCSPMKGHSHVYWYRQLPEEGLKFMVYLQKENIIDESGMPKERFSAEFPKEGPSILRIQQVVRGDSAAYFCASSPWFGGEETQYFGPGTRLLVL.

J is TRBJ2-7 and V is TRBV19; no firm D call. The V gene's germline CDR1 is LNHDA and CDR2 SQIVND (reference sequence). Trimming removed 2 bases from V and 2 bases from J, with 10 bases in between. The CDR3 contains 14 residues. The CDR3 here is CASSIRVRTYEQYF. Written as DNA, the CDR3 is TGTGCCAGTAGTATACGAGTGAGAACCTACGAGCAGTACTTC.

A single count supports this clone. V and J are TRBV27 and TRBJ1-6; D remains ambiguous. This CDR3 has 13 residues. Germline loops: CDR1 MNHEY, CDR2 SMNVEV (reference sequence). V was shortened by 2 bases and J by 9 bases, with 8 bases between the two germline ends. CDR3 amino acids: CASSLSNSSPLHF. The CDR3 nucleotides read TGTGCCAGCAGTTTAAGCAACTCTTCACCCCTCCACTTT.

J is TRBJ2-5 and V is TRBV11-2, with TRBD2 matching over 7 bases. Germline V gene data show CDR1 as SGHAT and CDR2 as FQNNGV. The CDR3 spans 18 residues. V lost 1 base to trimming and J lost 2 bases; unmatched junction nucleotides: 13. The CDR3 DNA reads as TGTGCCAGCAGCTTAGTCTTTCCGCAGCGGGGATTTCAAGAGACCCAGTACTTC. Translated: CASSLVFPQRGFQETQYF.

The chain carries TRBV15 and TRBJ1-1; 9 bases fit TRBD1. The junction had 5 bases not matched to a gene; V was cut back by 9 bases and J by 3 bases. The CDR3 loop spans 13 amino acids. Germline-derived CDR1 and CDR2 are LNHNV and YYDKDF (reference sequence). CDR3 bases: TGTGCCACGAGACAGGGGGGGTACACTGAAGCTTTCTTT. Protein: CATRQGGYTEAFF.

The V and J genes are TRBV15 and TRBJ2-1, with no clear D. V was cut by 6 bases and J by 5 bases, with 23 bases left in between. The CDR3 spans 17 residues. CDR1 is LNHNV and CDR2 is YYDKDF in the germline V gene (reference sequence). The CDR3 spells CATRGITARLKDNEQFF. Written as DNA, the CDR3 is TGTGCCACCAGAGGTATTACTGCTAGGCTAAAAGACAATGAGCAGTTCTTC.

This rearrangement joins TRBV19 to TRBJ1-4, with D perhaps TRBD1 (5 bases). V was pared by 7 bases and J by 3 bases, with 30 bases between. The CDR3 is made up of 20 amino acids. Germline lookup yields CDR1 LNHDA and CDR2 SQIVND (reference sequence). In DNA, the CDR3 is TGTGCCAGTACTCCTAGTATGGCAAGTGGGGCAGACAGAGCTAATGAAAAACTGTTTTTT. This encodes CASTPSMASGADRANEKLFF.

V usage is TRBV6-1 and J usage is TRBJ2-3; D possibly corresponds to TRBD1 (5 bases). The CDR3 has 12 amino acids. The germline V and J ends were trimmed by 4 bases and 5 bases, with 7 bases remaining between them. Germline values: CDR1 MNHNS, CDR2 SASEGT. The DNA for the CDR3 is TGTGCCAGCAGTGCGACAGAAGATACGCAGTATTTT. Translating gives CASSATEDTQYF.

The chain carries TRBV7-2 and TRBJ1-2; 7 bases are a match to TRBD1. Germline trimming cut 0 bases from V and 8 bases from J; bases unmatched to any gene: 6. Per the germline V gene, CDR1 is SGHTA and CDR2 is FQGNSA. This CDR3 has 14 residues. DNA for the CDR3: TGTGCCAGCAGCTTAGCACCGGGACAGTCCGGCTACACCTTC. Translating it yields CASSLAPGQSGYTF.

The chain combines TRBV7-2 with TRBJ2-3, with 7 bases that match TRBD2. This CDR3 contains 13 residues. CDR1 is SGHTA and CDR2 is FQGNSA in the germline V gene. J lost 6 bases, V lost 0 bases, and 0 bases had no gene match. CDR3 residues: CASSLAGGDTQYF. For the CDR3, the DNA is TGTGCCAGCAGCTTAGCGGGGGGGGATACGCAGTATTTT.

The chain has TRBV7-6 and TRBJ2-1; D is perhaps TRBD1 (5 bases). There are 17 residues in the CDR3. The germline gives CDR1 SGHVS, CDR2 FNYEAQ. V gave up 4 bases and J gave up 0 bases, with 16 bases separating them. CDR3 DNA sequence: TGTGCCAGCAGCTGGGAAGGGGCCATGGGCTCCTACAATGAGCAGTTCTTC. It is translated as CASSWEGAMGSYNEQFF.

V is TRBV6-1 and J is TRBJ1-2, with D unclear. Germline V gene sequence: CDR1 MNHNS, CDR2 SASEGT. The V end lost 1 base, the J end lost 9 bases, and 9 bases lay between the germline ends. The CDR3 spans 12 residues. DNA for the CDR3: TGTGCCAGCAGTGAAGGTACGGTCCGCTACACCTTC. This gives the protein CASSEGTVRYTF.

V and J are TRBV21-1 and TRBJ2-7; no check of the table's D call, TRBD1, against the DNA was made. TRBV21-1 is noted as a pseudogene. This CDR3 comprises 15 residues. CDR3 bases: TGTGCCAGCAGCAACTTGGGACAGTGTATCTACGAGCAGTACTTC. It specifies CASSNLGQCIYEQYF.

The V call is TRBV23-1, the J call TRBJ1-1; tentative D call: TRBD1 (6 bases). TRBV23-1 carries the ORF label, with uncertain function. V lost 3 bases, J lost 10 bases, and 6 bases lay in between. The CDR3 consists of 10 residues. Here the CDR3 reads CASSQTGAFF. CDR3 in DNA: TGCGCCAGCAGTCAGACAGGAGCTTTCTTT.

The chain recombines TRBV5-6 with TRBJ2-1; 9 bases align to TRBD2. V was clipped by 0 bases and J by 3 bases; unmatched bases: 4. Germline-derived CDR1 and CDR2 are SGHDT and YYEEEE. CDR3 length: 16 amino acids. The CDR3 protein is CASSLGSGGYYNEQFF. The CDR3, as DNA: TGTGCCAGCAGCTTGGGTAGCGGGGGTTACTACAATGAGCAGTTCTTC.